This T cell receptor (beta chain) is drawn from a study of persistence of HIV-infected CD4 T cells. Study information: Up to roughly 180 mL blood was drawn at multiple time points; two donors had single-time leukapheresis.

Nonspecific anti-CD3/anti-CD28 bead stimulation represents the broad CD4+ T cell repertoire. Sorting selected CD4+ T cells upregulating both CD40 ligand and CD69. Donors had CD4+ T cell counts above 400 cells/uL and were CMV-seropositive. The immunoSEQ assay was version 4, run in survey mode. Clones were read by immunoSEQ multiplex PCR, and TCRdb kept only the in-frame ones, dropping some. The sample contains more than 35,000 clones, roughly nine tenths of which appear only once. On this clone: Its antigen is currently unknown.

This CDR3 is built from 15 residues. The germline V gene has CDR1 SGDLS and CDR2 YYNGEE. The germline V and J ends were trimmed by 4 bases and 4 bases, with 16 bases remaining between them. This specimen was CD4+ T cells sorted from PBMCs after roughly 20-hour stimulation, taken from a patient who received antiretroviral therapy. The chain couples TRBV9 to TRBJ2-3; D ambiguous. The TCR comes from an adult man with HIV who was CMV-seropositive. In nucleotides, the CDR3 is TGTGCCAGCAGCCGGAGACATACCCGCTCAGATACGCAGTATTTT. This gives the protein CASSRRHTRSDTQYF.